This T cell receptor (beta chain) was recovered during a study of cytomegalovirus exposure and HLA in healthy donors. Regarding the study as a whole: Beyond CMV serostatus, there was no information to go on about immune exposure.

Primers: 60 Vbeta forward and 13 Jbeta reverse. Clones were read by immunoSEQ multiplex PCR, and TCRdb kept only the in-frame ones, dropping some. The sample lists approximately 100,000 clones, 76% occurring once. As concerns this clone: Its antigen is as yet unknown.

CDR3 size: 16 residues. V shed 8 bases and J shed 2 bases, with 20 bases lying between them. In germline, CDR1 is SGHAT, CDR2 FQNNGV. Sequenced sample: PBMCs. The rearrangement links TRBV11-2 to TRBJ2-3; D is perhaps TRBD1 (5 bases). This receptor was taken from a woman aged 45-65 years in good health and CMV-seropositive. In DNA, the CDR3 is TGTGCCAGCGCTCACCTCAGGGTTGTCGACACAGATACGCAGTATTTT. Residues: CASAHLRVVDTDTQYF.